These T cell receptor beta chains were read from a single sample in a study of blood T cells in healthy people across ages. Each CDR3 protein is one row after TCRdb ran MiXCR on the 5' RACE reads. The table has roughly 1.9 million distinct CDR3 sequences, about 39% seen once; the top ten hold 23%. Sequencing was performed on blood. The receptors here all came from a human donor in good health. CDR3s include the opening cysteine and the closing phenylalanine or tryptophan. Clone size, where shown, is once, few, many, or a class for clones that have expanded.

J,V,size,CDR3
TRBJ1-2,TRBV7-3,few,CASSLGAGINGYTF
TRBJ1-6,TRBV25-1,few,CASTGGESSYNSPLHF
TRBJ2-7,TRBV24-1,few,CATSDPRQGATYEQYF
-,TRBV4-3,-,CASSQYLPTGLGGRETQYF
TRBJ2-5,TRBV6-2/TRBV6-3,-,CASSYTWQETQYF
TRBJ2-5,TRBV7-2,-,CASSSGTGATETQYF
TRBJ1-2,TRBV24-1,few,CATSDATGPNYGYTF
TRBJ1-6,TRBV7-3,few,CASSLFGSSPLHF
TRBJ1-2,TRBV12-3/TRBV12-4,-,CASSMTGVIGTAYGYTF
TRBJ1-2,TRBV7-2,-,CASSLQDRPYGYTF
TRBJ2-7,TRBV6-2/TRBV6-3,once,CASSYHDYEQYF
TRBJ2-3,TRBV7-2,-,CASSSTGGSADTRYF
TRBJ1-2,TRBV20-1,few,CSARDPQGSGYGYTF
TRBJ2-7,TRBV4-3,-,CASSQGRQYYEQYF
TRBJ2-3,TRBV20-1,-,CSEVERGGVTQYF
TRBJ2-3,TRBV5-1,-,CASSEKGGPPDTQYF
TRBJ1-2,TRBV7-3,-,CASSLISGAQGENGYTF
TRBJ2-7,TRBV7-2,few,CASSAVVGYEQYF
TRBJ2-3,TRBV11-3,-,CASSPARLALDTQYF
TRBJ1-2,TRBV20-1,-,CSAREQGAPGYGSTF
TRBJ2-1,TRBV19,few,CASSKTGAPYNEQFF
TRBJ1-2,TRBV12-3/TRBV12-4,-,CASRRWDDRAYGYTF
TRBJ1-5,TRBV4-1,-,CTSSHPGQGNQPQHF
TRBJ2-3,TRBV20-1,-,CSARWLASGSTDTQYF
TRBJ2-7,TRBV5-1,-,CASSLAQGRSYEQYF
TRBJ2-3,TRBV3-1,-,CASSQVPDRTDTQYF
TRBJ2-5,TRBV7-7,few,CASSRARWETQYF
TRBJ2-3,TRBV20-1,few,CSARDQRGSTDTQYF
TRBJ1-1,TRBV28,-,CASRPGLATEAFF
TRBJ1-6,TRBV10-3,once,CAISESRKGAINSPLHF
-,TRBV4-2,few,CASSQAGTQDYEQYF
TRBJ1-2,TRBV20-1,few,CSAQTPGTDYGYTF
-,TRBV7-2,-,CASSLVVSSYNEQYF
TRBJ2-3,TRBV13,many,CASSLGTSWMADTQYF
TRBJ2-1,TRBV27,few,CASSLSLPNNNEQFF
TRBJ2-3,TRBV11-1,-,CASSFYICSARTSGGHTDTQYF
TRBJ2-7,TRBV28,-,CASSSQRDSYEQYF
-,TRBV7-9,few,CASSFRRGGAGETQYF
TRBJ2-7,TRBV18,-,CASSPPRSGGTYEQYF
TRBJ2-7,TRBV7-2,-,CASSRQGASSYEQYF
TRBJ2-3,TRBV7-2,-,CASSQGRLDTQYF
TRBJ2-3,TRBV4-3,few,CASSQSLGGDGTDTQYF
TRBJ1-2,TRBV20-1,few,CSALGAPGDWDGYTF
TRBJ2-1,TRBV20-1,few,CSATDDNEGNEQFF
TRBJ1-2,TRBV5-1,-,CASSLGSWTNYGYTF